Listed below are T cell receptor beta chains from one sample, sequenced in a study of neurological immune-mediated disorders. TCRdb reanalysed the 5' RACE reads using MiXCR and keeps one entry per CDR3 protein. The sample shows about 43,000 distinct CDR3 sequences, about 12% of them seen only once. Sequenced input: PBMCs. Source of these receptors: a female donor in good health. Both conserved end residues are part of each CDR3. The D gene is left open where the match is weak. Expanded clones are given a class, and other clones once, few, many or no size at all.

abundance,d_gene,v_gene,j_gene,CDR3aa,CDR3nt
few,.,TRBV14,TRBJ2-3,CASSQDRGSRTDTQYF,TGTGCCAGCAGCCAAGATCGTGGAAGTAGAACAGATACGCAGTATTTT
.,.,TRBV11-1,TRBJ1-5,CASSLAHRGEKQPQHF,TGTGCCAGCAGCTTAGCGCATAGGGGGGAGAAACAGCCCCAGCATTTT
many,TRBD1,TRBV5-1,TRBJ1-4,CASKEIVGQGAITNEKLFF,TGCGCCAGCAAGGAGATAGTAGGGCAGGGGGCCATAACTAATGAAAAACTGTTTTTT
few,TRBD1,TRBV12-3/TRBV12-4,TRBJ2-6,CASSFNRGSGANVLTF,TGTGCCAGCAGTTTTAACAGGGGGTCTGGGGCCAACGTCCTGACTTTC
many,.,TRBV5-5,TRBJ2-2,CASSYLGRVNTGELFF,TGTGCCAGCAGCTACTTGGGCAGGGTTAACACCGGGGAGCTGTTTTTT
few,TRBD1,TRBV11-2,TRBJ2-1,CASTPRGNLYNEQFF,TGTGCCAGCACCCCCAGGGGGAACCTTTACAATGAGCAGTTCTTC
many,.,TRBV5-1,TRBJ1-4,CASSPEVARGSEKLFF,TGCGCCAGCAGCCCGGAAGTGGCTCGGGGTTCTGAAAAACTGTTTTTT
many,.,TRBV6-5,TRBJ2-7,CASGREYEQYF,TGTGCCAGCGGCAGGGAATACGAGCAGTACTTC
many,TRBD2,TRBV7-8,TRBJ2-2,CASSRAGTVNTGELFF,TGTGCCAGCAGCCGAGCGGGGACGGTGAACACCGGGGAGCTGTTTTTT
many,.,TRBV5-1,TRBJ1-1,CASSTGTYTEAFF,TGCGCCAGCAGCACCGGGACTTATACTGAAGCTTTCTTT
many,.,TRBV27,TRBJ1-2,CASSSLGPGGNGYTF,TGTGCCAGCAGTTCGTTGGGACCCGGGGGGAATGGCTACACCTTC
many,TRBD1,TRBV6-2/TRBV6-3,TRBJ1-5,CASSLLQGNQPQHF,TGTGCCAGCAGTTTACTACAGGGGAATCAGCCCCAGCATTTT
many,.,TRBV12-3/TRBV12-4,TRBJ1-3,CASSLSNPGNTIYF,TGTGCCAGCAGTTTAAGTAATCCTGGAAACACCATATATTTT
medium-sized,.,TRBV12-3/TRBV12-4,TRBJ1-1,CASSLGSVNTEAFF,TGTGCCAGCAGTTTAGGCTCAGTGAACACTGAAGCTTTCTTT
many,TRBD2,TRBV3-1,TRBJ2-1,CASRNSGINEQFF,TGTGCCAGCCGTAACAGCGGGATTAATGAGCAGTTCTTC
many,TRBD1,TRBV29-1,TRBJ2-5,CSVPPGQRQETQYF,TGCAGCGTACCGCCGGGACAGCGACAAGAGACCCAGTACTTC
many,TRBD1,TRBV6-6,TRBJ1-2,CASAGTGEFTIGYTF,TGTGCCAGCGCCGGGACAGGGGAATTTACTATTGGCTACACCTTC
many,TRBD1,TRBV5-1,TRBJ2-2,CASSLGQGDGELFF,TGCGCCAGCAGCTTGGGACAGGGAGACGGGGAGCTGTTTTTT
many,TRBD1,TRBV6-5,TRBJ2-3,CASSYRDRVGTDTQYF,TGTGCCAGCAGTTACAGGGACAGGGTAGGAACAGATACGCAGTATTTT
many,.,TRBV29-1,TRBJ1-1,CSAGRVTVMNTEAFF,TGCAGCGCTGGGCGTGTGACGGTCATGAACACTGAAGCTTTCTTT
many,.,TRBV5-5,TRBJ1-1,CASSFGPEGFF,TGTGCCAGCAGCTTTGGGCCGGAGGGTTTCTTT
many,TRBD1,TRBV6-6,TRBJ2-5,CASSRGFQETQYF,TGTGCCAGCAGCAGGGGGTTTCAGGAGACCCAGTACTTC
many,.,TRBV7-9,TRBJ2-2,CASSLRPGELFF,TGTGCCAGCAGCTTAAGGCCCGGGGAGCTGTTTTTT
few,.,TRBV20-1,TRBJ2-7,CSARRGGAPYEQYF,TGCAGTGCTAGACGTGGGGGTGCACCCTACGAGCAGTACTTC
many,.,TRBV4-1,TRBJ2-2,CASRPPFDTGELFF,TGCGCCAGCAGGCCCCCCTTTGACACCGGGGAGCTGTTTTTT
many,.,TRBV27,TRBJ1-5,CASSKDSLRRKGEPQHF,TGTGCCAGCAGTAAGGACAGTTTGAGGCGAAAAGGGGAGCCCCAGCATTTT
many,.,TRBV7-2,TRBJ1-1,CASSLGGGGNTEAFF,TGTGCCAGCAGCTTAGGGGGGGGAGGCAACACTGAAGCTTTCTTT
.,.,TRBV5-1,TRBJ1-1,CASTASGGHTEAFF,TGCGCCAGTACCGCGTCGGGGGGGCACACTGAAGCTTTCTTT